This TCR beta chain is drawn from a study of blood T cell repertoires in COVID-19. Assay: immunoSEQ multiplex PCR; the TCRdb copy retains only in-frame clones and omits some. Among about 280,000 clones listed, around 83% were seen once. Trimming took 9 bases from V and 3 from J, leaving 15 bases between them. The CDR3 loop spans 14 amino acids. Germline V gene lookup returns CDR1 ENHRY and CDR2 SYGVKD. Sequenced: PBMCs or T cells enriched from blood (not recorded which). The receptor was derived from a man between 40 and 49 years old who had been exposed to COVID-19. The V gene is TRBV10-3, the J gene TRBJ2-1; D call uncertain. The CDR3 here is CAISSGLGYNEQFF. Written as DNA, the CDR3 is TGTGCCATTTCGTCAGGTTTGGGCTACAATGAGCAGTTCTTC.